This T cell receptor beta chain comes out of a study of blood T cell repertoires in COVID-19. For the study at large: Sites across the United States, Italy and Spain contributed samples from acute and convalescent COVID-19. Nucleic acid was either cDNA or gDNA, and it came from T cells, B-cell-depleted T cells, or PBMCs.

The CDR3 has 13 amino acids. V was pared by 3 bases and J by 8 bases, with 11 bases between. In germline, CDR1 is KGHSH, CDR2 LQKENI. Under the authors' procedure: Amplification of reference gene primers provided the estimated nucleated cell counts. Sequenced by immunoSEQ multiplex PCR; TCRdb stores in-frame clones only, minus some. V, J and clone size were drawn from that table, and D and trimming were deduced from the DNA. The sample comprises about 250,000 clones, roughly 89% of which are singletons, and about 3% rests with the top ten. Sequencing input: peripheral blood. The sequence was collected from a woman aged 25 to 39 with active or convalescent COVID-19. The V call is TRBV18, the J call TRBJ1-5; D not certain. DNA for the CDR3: TGTGCCAGCTCACCGGAGAGAGTAGAGCCCCAGCATTTT. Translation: CASSPERVEPQHF. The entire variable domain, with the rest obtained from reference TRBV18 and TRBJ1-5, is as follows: NAGVMQNPRHLVRRRGQEARLRCSPMKGHSHVYWYRQLPEEGLKFMVYLQKENIIDESGMPKERFSAEFPKEGPSILRIQQVVRGDSAAYFCASSPERVEPQHFGDGTRLSIL.